Below are 13 T cell receptor beta chains sequenced from a single sample in a study of a mutant IDH1 vaccine in newly diagnosed glioma. These TCRs' antigens remain unknown. TCRdb keeps only in-frame clones here, not all; method: immunoSEQ multiplex PCR. The sample holds about 40,000 clones, just over 90% seen once. The time point was: week 5, during vaccination. It was 300 ug of mutant IDH1 20-mer peptide that made up each vaccine dose, given with topical imiquimod. The sample in question was PBMCs, obtained from a glioma patient whose treatment included an IDH1 peptide vaccine. Receptors were obtained from a man aged 50-59 years with glioma.

The chain joins TRBV29-1 to TRBJ1-2, with a tentative D call TRBD1 (6 bases). CDR3 size: 15 residues. CDR1 and CDR2 from the germline V gene are SQVTM and ANQGSEA. Trimming shortened V by 0 bases and J by 3 bases, and 14 bases separated the two germline ends. CDR3 in DNA: TGCAGCGTTGAAGACGGGGGGCAGTGGGACTATGGCTACACCTTC. It encodes CSVEDGGQWDYGYTF.

This chain joins TRBV19 and TRBJ1-1; D is unclear. Germline V gives CDR1 LNHDA, CDR2 SQIVND (reference sequence). The CDR3 contains 13 residues. Trimming pared 2 bases from V and 6 bases from J, leaving 10 bases between. CDR3 nucleotides: TGTGCCAGTAGTATAACAGCTCAGTCTGAAGCTTTCTTT. It yields the protein CASSITAQSEAFF.

This chain connects TRBV29-1 to TRBJ1-2; 7 bases match TRBD1. Losses at the gene ends were 4 bases for V and 4 bases for J; bases not matched to a gene: 15. Germline V gene sequence: CDR1 SQVTM, CDR2 ANQGSEA. The length of the CDR3 is 16 residues. In DNA form, the CDR3 reads TGCAGCGTTGGAGGGGACAGCGCCTCTGGGGGCTATGGCTACACCTTC. Amino acids: CSVGGDSASGGYGYTF.

The chain links TRBV29-1 to TRBJ1-2; a possible D gene is TRBD1 (5 bases). The CDR3 covers 13 residues. The germline V gene encodes CDR1 SQVTM and CDR2 ANQGSEA. V was trimmed by 4 bases and J by 1 base, leaving 10 bases between them. This chain's CDR3 is CSVVGELNYGYTF. In DNA form, the CDR3 reads TGCAGCGTTGTGGGGGAACTTAACTATGGCTACACCTTC. Together with reference TRBV29-1 and TRBJ1-2, the CDR3 gives the full variable domain: SAVISQKPSRDICQRGTSLTIQCQVDSQVTMMFWYRQQPGQSLTLIATANQGSEATYESGFVIDKFPISRPNLTFSTLTVSNMSPEDSSIYLCSVVGELNYGYTFGSGTRLTVV.

The V call is TRBV6-5, the J call TRBJ2-1, with D perhaps being TRBD1 or TRBD2 (5 bases each). The CDR3 length is 13 residues. The V end lost 1 base, the J end lost 9 bases, and 10 bases lay between the germline ends. CDR1 MNHEY and CDR2 SVGAGI come from the germline V gene. DNA of the CDR3: TGTGCCAGCAGTTACTTAGACAGCGGTGAGCAGTTCTTC. It encodes CASSYLDSGEQFF.

The rearrangement joins TRBV5-6 to TRBJ2-1; D unclear. This CDR3 is built from 11 residues. V lost 2 bases, J lost 3 bases, and 0 bases lay in between. Germline V lookup: CDR1 SGHDT, CDR2 YYEEEE. This CDR3 reads CASSFYNEQFF. The DNA of the CDR3 is TGTGCCAGCAGCTTCTACAATGAGCAGTTCTTC.

The gene calls are TRBV6-4 and TRBJ2-1; TRBD2 agrees at 14 bases. In germline, CDR1 is MRHNA, CDR2 SNTAGT. This CDR3 comprises 15 residues. V dropped 6 bases and J dropped 8; count of bases not matched to a gene: 6. The CDR3 spells CASSTGTSGGDEQFF. The CDR3 nucleotides are TGTGCCAGCAGCACCGGGACTAGCGGGGGAGATGAGCAGTTCTTC.

The gene calls are TRBV7-8 and TRBJ1-6; 8 nucleotides align to TRBD1. Germline-derived CDR1 and CDR2 are SGHVS and FQNEAQ. The CDR3 extends over 13 amino acids. Germline trimming cut 8 bases from V and 9 bases from J; bases unmatched to any gene: 6. The CDR3 sequence is CASGAGGFSPLHF. In nucleotides, the CDR3 is TGTGCCAGCGGCGCAGGGGGCTTTTCACCCCTCCACTTT.

The genes are TRBV9 and TRBJ2-7; no definite D call. This CDR3 has 14 amino acids. Germline CDR1 reads SGDLS; CDR2 reads YYNGEE. V lost 4 bases and J lost 2, with 13 bases in between. The CDR3 coding sequence is TGTGCCAGCAGCCCTAGTGGGGAACCCTACGAGCAGTACTTC. Protein: CASSPSGEPYEQYF.

The rearrangement links TRBV7-6 to TRBJ2-1, with 9 bases identical to TRBD1. V shed 4 bases, J shed 6 bases, and the junction held 1 base outside the gene matches. Germline CDR1 SGHVS, CDR2 FNYEAQ. The CDR3 covers 13 residues. The CDR3, as DNA: TGTGCCAGCAGCTCGGACAGGGGCAATGAGCAGTTCTTC. It specifies CASSSDRGNEQFF. The full variable domain, its missing parts supplied by reference TRBV7-6 and TRBJ2-1, is GAGVSQSPRYKVTKRGQDVALRCDPISGHVSLYWYRQALGQGPEFLTYFNYEAQQDKSGLPNDRFSAERPEGSISTLTIQRTEQRDSAMYRCASSSDRGNEQFFGPGTRLTVL.

The chain combines TRBV4-1 with TRBJ2-7; TRBD1 or TRBD2 may be the D gene (5 bases each). Trimming shortened V by 1 base and J by 5 bases, and 15 bases separated the two germline ends. The CDR3 covers 15 residues. Germline-derived CDR1 and CDR2 are MGHRA and YSYEKL. CDR3 in amino acids: CASSQASARGDEQYF. CDR3 nucleotide sequence: TGCGCCAGCAGCCAAGCTTCGGCCAGAGGGGACGAGCAGTACTTC.

This chain joins TRBV10-3 and TRBJ2-7, with 9 bases matching TRBD1. The V segment lost 6 bases and the J segment 2 bases; nucleotides outside the gene matches: 5. Germline lookup yields CDR1 ENHRY and CDR2 SYGVKD. This CDR3 region has 14 residues. CDR3 DNA sequence: TGTGCCATCAGATCCGGGACAGGGACCTACGAGCAGTACTTC. Its translation is CAIRSGTGTYEQYF.

This clone came up a few times. The chain joins TRBV6-5 to TRBJ1-2, with TRBD1 matching over 8 bases. CDR3 length: 15 amino acids. Trimming at V came to 6 bases and at J to 8 bases, leaving 14 bases not matched to a gene. The germline gives CDR1 MNHEY, CDR2 SVGAGI. Here the CDR3 reads CASRLDRGKFRGYTF. In DNA, the CDR3 is TGTGCCAGCAGACTCGACAGGGGTAAGTTCCGGGGCTACACCTTC.